The text below deals with one T cell receptor beta chain. The study ran its PCR with 60 Vbeta and 13 Jbeta primers. Profiling relied on immunoSEQ multiplex PCR, and the TCRdb table lists in-frame clones only, not all of them. This table has roughly 180,000 clones, more than 80% appearing once. Germline V gene sequence: CDR1 SNHLY, CDR2 FYNNEI. This CDR3 spans 11 amino acids. The V end lost 2 bases, the J end lost 7 bases, and 5 bases lay between the germline ends. This sample was taken from a study of cytomegalovirus exposure and HLA in healthy donors. Sequencing input: PBMCs. This TCR derives from a male donor in good health and CMV-seronegative. The rearrangement uses TRBV2 and TRBJ1-2, with D unclear. The CDR3, as DNA: TGTGCCAGCAGTGAAACTGGTGGCTACACCTTC. Its protein is CASSETGGYTF. Full variable domain (missing parts from reference TRBV2 and TRBJ1-2): EPEVTQTPSHQVTQMGQEVILRCVPISNHLYFYWYRQILGQKVEFLVSFYNNEISEKSEIFDDQFSVERPDGSNFTLKIRSTKLEDSAMYFCASSETGGYTFGSGTRLTVV.